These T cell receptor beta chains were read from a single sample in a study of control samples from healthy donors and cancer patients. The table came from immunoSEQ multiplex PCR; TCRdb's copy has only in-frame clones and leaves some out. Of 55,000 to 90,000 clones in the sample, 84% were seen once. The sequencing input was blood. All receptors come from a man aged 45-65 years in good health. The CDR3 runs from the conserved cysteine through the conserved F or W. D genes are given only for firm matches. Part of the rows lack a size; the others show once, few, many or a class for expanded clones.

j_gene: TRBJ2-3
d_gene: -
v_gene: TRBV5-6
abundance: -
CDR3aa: CASSPPLGGTDTQYF
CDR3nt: TGTGCCAGCAGCCCCCCTTTGGGGGGCACAGATACGCAGTATTTT

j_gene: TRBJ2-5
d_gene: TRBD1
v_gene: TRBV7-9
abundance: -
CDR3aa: CASTRLQGVGETQYF
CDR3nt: TGTGCCAGCACCAGACTACAGGGGGTGGGGGAGACCCAGTACTTC

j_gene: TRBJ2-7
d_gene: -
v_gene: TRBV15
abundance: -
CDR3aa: CATSKGRLYEQYF
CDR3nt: TGTGCCACCAGCAAAGGGAGGCTATACGAGCAGTACTTC

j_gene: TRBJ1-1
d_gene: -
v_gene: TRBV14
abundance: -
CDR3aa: CASSQARTAEAFF
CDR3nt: TGTGCCAGCAGCCAAGCAAGGACAGCTGAAGCTTTCTTT

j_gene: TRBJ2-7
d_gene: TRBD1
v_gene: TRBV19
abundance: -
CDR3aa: CASSNSGGNYEQYF
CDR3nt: TGTGCCAGTAGTAATTCAGGGGGAAACTACGAGCAGTACTTC

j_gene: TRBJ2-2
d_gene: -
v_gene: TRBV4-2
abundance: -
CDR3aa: CASSNGGPDTGELFF
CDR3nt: TGTGCCAGCAGCAACGGGGGCCCGGACACCGGGGAGCTGTTTTTT

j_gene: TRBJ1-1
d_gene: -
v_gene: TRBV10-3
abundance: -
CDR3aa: CAISETHRSTEAFF
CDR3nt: TGTGCCATCAGTGAAACACACCGGAGCACTGAAGCTTTCTTT

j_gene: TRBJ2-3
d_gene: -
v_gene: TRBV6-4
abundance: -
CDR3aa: CASSDSRGGGTDTQYF
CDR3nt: TGTGCCAGCAGTGACTCGAGGGGGGGAGGCACAGATACGCAGTATTTT

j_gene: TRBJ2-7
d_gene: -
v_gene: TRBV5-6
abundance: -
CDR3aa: CATTAWGAYEQYF
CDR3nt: TGTGCCACTACTGCTTGGGGGGCCTACGAGCAGTACTTC

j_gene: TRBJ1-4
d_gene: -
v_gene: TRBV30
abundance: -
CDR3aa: CAWLGNEKLFF
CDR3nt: TGTGCCTGGTTGGGAAATGAAAAACTGTTTTTT

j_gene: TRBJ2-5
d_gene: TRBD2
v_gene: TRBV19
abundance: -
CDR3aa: CASKTSSGSKTQYF
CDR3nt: TGTGCCAGTAAAACATCTAGCGGGAGCAAGACCCAGTACTTC

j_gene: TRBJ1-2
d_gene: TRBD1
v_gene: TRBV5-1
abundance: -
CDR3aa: CASSPDPGTGGGYTF
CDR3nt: TGCGCCAGCAGCCCCGACCCCGGGACAGGGGGCGGCTACACCTTC

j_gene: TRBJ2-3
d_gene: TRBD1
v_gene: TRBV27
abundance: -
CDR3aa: CASSPVDRVLTDTQYF
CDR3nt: TGTGCCAGCAGTCCGGTGGACAGGGTGCTAACAGATACGCAGTATTTT

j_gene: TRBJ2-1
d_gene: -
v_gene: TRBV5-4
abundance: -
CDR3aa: CASSDYALASNEQFF
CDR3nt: TGTGCCAGCAGTGACTATGCCCTAGCTAGCAATGAGCAGTTCTTC

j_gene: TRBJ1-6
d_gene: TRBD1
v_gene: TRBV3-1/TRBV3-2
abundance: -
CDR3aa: CASSRDRVLWSPLHF
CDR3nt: TGTGCCAGCAGCCGGGACAGGGTATTGTGGTCACCCCTCCACTTT

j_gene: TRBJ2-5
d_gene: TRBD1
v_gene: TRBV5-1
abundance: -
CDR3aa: CASSRGQGSFETQYF
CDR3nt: TGCGCCAGCAGCCGGGGACAGGGGAGTTTTGAGACCCAGTACTTC

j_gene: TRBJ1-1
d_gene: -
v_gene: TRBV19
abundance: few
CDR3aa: CASSLAFGGRNTEAFF
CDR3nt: TGTGCCAGTAGTCTTGCGTTCGGTGGCAGGAACACTGAAGCTTTCTTT